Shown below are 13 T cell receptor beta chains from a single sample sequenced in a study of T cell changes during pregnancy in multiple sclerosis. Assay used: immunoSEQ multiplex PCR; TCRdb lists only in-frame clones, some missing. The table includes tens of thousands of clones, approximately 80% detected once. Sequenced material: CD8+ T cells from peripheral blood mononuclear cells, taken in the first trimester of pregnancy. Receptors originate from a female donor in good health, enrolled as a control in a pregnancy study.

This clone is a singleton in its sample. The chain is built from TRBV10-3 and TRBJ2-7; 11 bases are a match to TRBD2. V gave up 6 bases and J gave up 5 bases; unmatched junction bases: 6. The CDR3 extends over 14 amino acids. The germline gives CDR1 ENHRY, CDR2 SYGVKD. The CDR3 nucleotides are TGTGCCATCAGAGGACCTAGCGGGAGGAACGAGCAGTACTTC. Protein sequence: CAIRGPSGRNEQYF.

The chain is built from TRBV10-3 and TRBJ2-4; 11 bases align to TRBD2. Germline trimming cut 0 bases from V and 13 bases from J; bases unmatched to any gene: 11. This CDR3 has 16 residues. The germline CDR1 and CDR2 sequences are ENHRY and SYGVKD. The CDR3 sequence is CAISESITSGGRPQYF. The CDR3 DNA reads TGTGCCATCAGTGAGTCGATTACTAGCGGGGGCCGGCCCCAGTACTTC.

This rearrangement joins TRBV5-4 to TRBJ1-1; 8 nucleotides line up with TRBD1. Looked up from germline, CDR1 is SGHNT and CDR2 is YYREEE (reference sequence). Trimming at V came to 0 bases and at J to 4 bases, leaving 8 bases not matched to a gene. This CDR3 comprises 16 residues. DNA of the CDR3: TGTGCCAGCAGCTTGGGTTCCCTAGACAGGGGCACTGAAGCTTTCTTT. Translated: CASSLGSLDRGTEAFF.

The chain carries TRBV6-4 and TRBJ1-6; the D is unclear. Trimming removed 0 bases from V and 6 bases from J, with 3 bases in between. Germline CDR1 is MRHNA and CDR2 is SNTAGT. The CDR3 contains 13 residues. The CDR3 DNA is TGTGCCAGCAGTGACTCTAGTAATTCACCCCTCCACTTT. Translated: CASSDSSNSPLHF.

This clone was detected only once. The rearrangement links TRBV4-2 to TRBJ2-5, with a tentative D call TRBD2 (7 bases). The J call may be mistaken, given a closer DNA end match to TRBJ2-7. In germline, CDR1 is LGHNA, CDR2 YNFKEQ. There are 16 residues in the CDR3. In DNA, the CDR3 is TGTGCCAGCAGCCAAGAAGGTGGGGGGGCCTCATACGAGCAGTACTTC. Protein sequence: CASSQEGGGASYEQYF.

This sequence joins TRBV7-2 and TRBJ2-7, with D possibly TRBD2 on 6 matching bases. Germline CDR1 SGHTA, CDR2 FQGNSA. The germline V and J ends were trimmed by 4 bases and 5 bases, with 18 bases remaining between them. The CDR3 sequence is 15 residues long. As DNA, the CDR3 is TGTGCCAGCAGCTACCCCCGGGCTAGCGTCGACGAGCAGTACTTC. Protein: CASSYPRASVDEQYF.

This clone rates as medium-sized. The CDR3 spells CASSLGRGTYEQYF. The DNA for the CDR3 is TGTGCCAGCAGCTTAGGCAGGGGAACCTACGAGCAGTACTTC. This sequence joins TRBV7-9 and TRBJ2-7; tentatively, D is TRBD1 (6 bases). Germline lookup yields CDR1 SEHNR and CDR2 FQNEAQ (reference sequence). This CDR3 has 14 amino acids. Trimming removed 1 base at V and 2 bases at J, with 9 bases between.

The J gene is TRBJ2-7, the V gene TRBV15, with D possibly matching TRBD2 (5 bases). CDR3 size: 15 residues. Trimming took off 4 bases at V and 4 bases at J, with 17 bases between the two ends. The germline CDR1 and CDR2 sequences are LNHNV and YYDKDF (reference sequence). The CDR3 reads CATSIKPAELYEQYF. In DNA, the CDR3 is TGTGCCACCAGCATAAAACCAGCGGAGCTTTACGAGCAGTACTTC. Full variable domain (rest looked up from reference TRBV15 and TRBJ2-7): DAMVIQNPRYQVTQFGKPVTLSCSQTLNHNVMYWYQQKSSQAPKLLFHYYDKDFNNEADTPDNFQSRRPNTSFCFLDIRSPGLGDTAMYLCATSIKPAELYEQYFGPGTRLTVT.

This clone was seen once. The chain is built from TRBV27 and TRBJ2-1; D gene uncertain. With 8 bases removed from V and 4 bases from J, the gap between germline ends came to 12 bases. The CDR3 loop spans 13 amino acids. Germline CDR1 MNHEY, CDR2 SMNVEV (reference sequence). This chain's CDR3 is CASGVGEYNEQFF. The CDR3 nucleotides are TGTGCCAGCGGAGTTGGAGAGTACAATGAGCAGTTCTTC.

The CDR3 nucleotides are TGCGCCAGCAGCCAAGCCCGTCCTAGAGGCGGGGAGCTGTTTTTT. It codes for CASSQARPRGGELFF. V is TRBV4-1 and J is TRBJ2-2, with no clear D. V was trimmed by 1 base and J by 7 bases, leaving 13 bases between them. This CDR3 has 15 amino acids. CDR1 MGHRA and CDR2 YSYEKL come from the germline V gene.

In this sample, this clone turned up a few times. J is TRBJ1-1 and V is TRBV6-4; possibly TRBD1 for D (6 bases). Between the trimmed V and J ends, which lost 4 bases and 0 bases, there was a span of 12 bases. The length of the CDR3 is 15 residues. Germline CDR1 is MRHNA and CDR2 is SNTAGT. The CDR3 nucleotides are TGTGCCAGCAGTGCGGACAGCGCTATGAACACTGAAGCTTTCTTT. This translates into CASSADSAMNTEAFF.

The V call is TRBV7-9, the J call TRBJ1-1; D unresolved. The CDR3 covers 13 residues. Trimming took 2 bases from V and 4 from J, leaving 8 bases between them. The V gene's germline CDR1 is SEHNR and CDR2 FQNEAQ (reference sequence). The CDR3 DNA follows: TGTGCCAGCAGCTTACTCCCTTCCACTGAAGCTTTCTTT. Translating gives CASSLLPSTEAFF.

Here the CDR3 reads CASRETVGNTGELFF. In nucleotides, the CDR3 is TGTGCCAGCAGAGAGACAGTGGGCAACACCGGGGAGCTGTTTTTT. V is TRBV6-4 and J is TRBJ2-2; D might be TRBD1 (5 bases). Trimming removed 6 bases at V and 2 bases at J, with 13 bases between. In germline, CDR1 is MRHNA, CDR2 SNTAGT. CDR3 size: 15 residues.